This record concerns one T cell receptor (beta chain) sequence. No antigen is known for it. TCR beta CDR3 regions were amplified from RNA. First-round RT-PCR targeting the TCR CDR3 was performed with the HTBI primer set. TCRdb independently ran MiXCR on the multiplex PCR reads; one entry per CDR3 protein. The table has about 210,000 distinct CDR3 sequences, 15% to 20% seen once. The CDR3 sequence is 14 residues long. Germline CDR1 and CDR2: MDHEN and SYDVKM. Trimming left V 1 base short and J 7 bases short, with 14 bases between. These data belong to a study of T cells in Graves' hyperthyroidism and ophthalmopathy. Overall study: Peripheral blood was acquired at first diagnosis, ahead of any therapy whatsoever.

General study findings and limits: Ophthalmopathy was distinguished from stable hyperthyroidism by 13 V-J signatures.

Diagnosing involved the use of clinical symptoms, serum thyroxine and TRAb, thyroid ultrasound and orbital computed tomography. The sequencing input was blood. The J gene is TRBJ2-7, the V gene TRBV28; a weak D match, TRBD1 (8 bases). This clonotype was sampled from a man aged 50 to 60 with Graves' hyperthyroidism. The CDR3 DNA is TGTGCCAGCAGTTTATCAACAGGGGGGGGGGAGCAGTACTTC. Protein product: CASSLSTGGGEQYF. Using reference TRBV28 and TRBJ2-7 for the parts outside the CDR3, the full variable domain is DVKVTQSSRYLVKRTGEKVFLECVQDMDHENMFWYRQDPGLGLRLIYFSYDVKMKEKGDIPEGYSVSREKKERFSLILESASTNQTSMYLCASSLSTGGGEQYFGPGTRLTVT.